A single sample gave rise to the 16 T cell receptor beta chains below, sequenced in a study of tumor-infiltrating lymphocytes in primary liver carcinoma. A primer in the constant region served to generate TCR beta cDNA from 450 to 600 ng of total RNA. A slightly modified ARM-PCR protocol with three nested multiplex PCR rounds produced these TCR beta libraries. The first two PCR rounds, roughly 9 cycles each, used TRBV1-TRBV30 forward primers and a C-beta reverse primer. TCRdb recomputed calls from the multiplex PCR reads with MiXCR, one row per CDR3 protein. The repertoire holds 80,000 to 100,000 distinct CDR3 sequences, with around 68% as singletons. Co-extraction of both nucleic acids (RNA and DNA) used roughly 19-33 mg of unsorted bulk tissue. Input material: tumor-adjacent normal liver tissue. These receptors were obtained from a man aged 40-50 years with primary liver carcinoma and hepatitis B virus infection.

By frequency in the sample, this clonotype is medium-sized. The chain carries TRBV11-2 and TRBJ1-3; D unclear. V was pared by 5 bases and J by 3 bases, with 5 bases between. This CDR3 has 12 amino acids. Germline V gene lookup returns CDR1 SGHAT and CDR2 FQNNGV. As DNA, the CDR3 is TGTGCCAGCAGCCTCAATGGAAACACCATATATTTT. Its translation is CASSLNGNTIYF.

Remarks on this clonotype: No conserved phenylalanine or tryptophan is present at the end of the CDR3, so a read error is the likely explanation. The CDR3 bases are TGTGCCAGCAGTGAGACAGGGTTGACTGAAGCTTTCTAT. Its translation is CASSETGLTEAFY. V and J are TRBV12-3 or TRBV12-4 and TRBJ1-1, with 7 bases that match TRBD1. After removal of 5 bases from V and 5 bases from J, the junction contained 5 bases not matched to a gene. The CDR3 loop spans 13 amino acids.

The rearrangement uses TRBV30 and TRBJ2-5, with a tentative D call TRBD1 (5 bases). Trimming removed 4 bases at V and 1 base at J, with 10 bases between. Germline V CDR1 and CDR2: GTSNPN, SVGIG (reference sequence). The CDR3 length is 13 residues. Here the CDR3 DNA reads TGTGCCTGGACAGGGATGGTCCAAGAGACCCAGTACTTC. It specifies CAWTGMVQETQYF.

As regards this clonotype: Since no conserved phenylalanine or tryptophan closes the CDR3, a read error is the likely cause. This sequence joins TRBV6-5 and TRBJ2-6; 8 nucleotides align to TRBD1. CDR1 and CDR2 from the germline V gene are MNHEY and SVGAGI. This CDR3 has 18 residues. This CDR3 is CVSSLWTGMEAGANALTL. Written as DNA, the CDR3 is TGTGTCAGCAGTCTTTGGACAGGGATGGAAGCTGGGGCCAACGCTCTGACTCTC.

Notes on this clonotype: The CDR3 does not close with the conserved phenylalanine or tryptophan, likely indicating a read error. CDR3 in DNA: TGCAGCCTTCGTACAGGGGCAGGAAATGAGCAGTTCTCC. It translates to CSLRTGAGNEQFS. This sequence joins TRBV29-1 and TRBJ2-1, with 7 nucleotides matching TRBD1. CDR1 and CDR2 from the germline V gene are SQVTM and ANQGSEA. The CDR3 is 13 amino acids. After removal of 8 bases from V and 7 bases from J, the junction contained 11 bases not matched to a gene.

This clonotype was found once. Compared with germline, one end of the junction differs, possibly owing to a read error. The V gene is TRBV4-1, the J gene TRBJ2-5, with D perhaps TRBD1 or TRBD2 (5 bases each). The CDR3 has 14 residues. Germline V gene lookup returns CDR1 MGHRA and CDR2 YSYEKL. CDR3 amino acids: CASSLHSRPGTQYF. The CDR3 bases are TGCGCCAGCAGCCTCCATAGTCGACCCGGGACCCAGTACTTT.

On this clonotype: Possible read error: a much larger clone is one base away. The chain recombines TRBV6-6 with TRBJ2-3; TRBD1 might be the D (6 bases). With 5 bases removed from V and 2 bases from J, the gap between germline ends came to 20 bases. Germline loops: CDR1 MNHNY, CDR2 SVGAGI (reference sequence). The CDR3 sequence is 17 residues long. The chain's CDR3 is CASSHRGSTGNTDTQYF. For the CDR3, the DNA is TGTGCCAGCAGTCATAGGGGGTCGACCGGGAACACAGATACGCAGTATTTT.

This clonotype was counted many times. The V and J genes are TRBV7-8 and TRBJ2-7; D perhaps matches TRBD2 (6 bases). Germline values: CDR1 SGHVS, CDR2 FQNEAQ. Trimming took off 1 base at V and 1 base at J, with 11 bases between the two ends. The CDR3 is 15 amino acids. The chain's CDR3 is CASSLEPGESYEQYF. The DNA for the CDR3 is TGTGCCAGCAGCTTAGAACCGGGAGAATCCTACGAGCAGTACTTC.

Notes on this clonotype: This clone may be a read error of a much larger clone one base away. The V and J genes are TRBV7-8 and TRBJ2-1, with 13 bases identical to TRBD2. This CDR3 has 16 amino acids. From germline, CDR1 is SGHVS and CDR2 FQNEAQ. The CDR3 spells CASSWTSGRTYNKQFF. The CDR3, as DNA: TGTGCCAGCAGCTGGACTAGCGGGAGAACCTACAATAAGCAGTTCTTC.

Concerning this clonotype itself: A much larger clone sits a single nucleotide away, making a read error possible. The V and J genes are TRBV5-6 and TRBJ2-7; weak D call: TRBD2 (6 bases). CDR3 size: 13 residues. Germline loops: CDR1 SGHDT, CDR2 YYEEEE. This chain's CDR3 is CVSSLGLLYEQYF. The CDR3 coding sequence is TGTGTCAGCAGTTTGGGACTCCTCTACGAGCAGTACTTC.

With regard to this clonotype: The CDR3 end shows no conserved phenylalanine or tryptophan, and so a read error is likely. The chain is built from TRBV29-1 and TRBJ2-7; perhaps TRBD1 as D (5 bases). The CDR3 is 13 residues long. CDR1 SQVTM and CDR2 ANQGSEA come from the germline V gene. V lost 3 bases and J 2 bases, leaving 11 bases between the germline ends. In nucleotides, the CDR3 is TGCAGCGTTGACAGGGAAGATACCTACGAGCAGTACATC. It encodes CSVDREDTYEQYI.

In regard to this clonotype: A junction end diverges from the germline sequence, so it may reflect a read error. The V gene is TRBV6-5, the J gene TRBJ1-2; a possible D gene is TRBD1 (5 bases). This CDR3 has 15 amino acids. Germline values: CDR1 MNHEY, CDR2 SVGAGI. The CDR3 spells CAGSYSRGWSYCYTF. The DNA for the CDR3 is TGTGCCGGCAGTTACTCAAGGGGATGGAGCTATTGCTACACCTTC.

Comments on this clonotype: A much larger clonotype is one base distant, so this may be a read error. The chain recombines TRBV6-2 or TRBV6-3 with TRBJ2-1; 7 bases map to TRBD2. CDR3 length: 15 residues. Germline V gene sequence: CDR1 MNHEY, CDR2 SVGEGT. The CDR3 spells CVSSYGGRAYNEQFF. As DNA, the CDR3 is TGTGTCAGCAGTTACGGAGGGAGGGCCTACAATGAGCAGTTCTTC.

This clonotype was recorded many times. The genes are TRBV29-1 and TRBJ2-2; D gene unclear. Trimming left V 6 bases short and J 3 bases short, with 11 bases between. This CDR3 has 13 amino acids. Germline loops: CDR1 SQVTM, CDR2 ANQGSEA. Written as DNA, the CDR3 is TGCAGCGTCTACGACACCTACACCGGGGAGCTGTTTTTT. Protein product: CSVYDTYTGELFF.

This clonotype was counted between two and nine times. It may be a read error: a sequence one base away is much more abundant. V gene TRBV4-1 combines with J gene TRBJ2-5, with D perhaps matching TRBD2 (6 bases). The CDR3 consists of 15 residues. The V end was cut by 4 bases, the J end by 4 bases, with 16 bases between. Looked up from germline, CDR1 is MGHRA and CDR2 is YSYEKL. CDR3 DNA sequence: TGCGCCAGCAGCCGGGCGGGACGGGGTGCAGAGACCCAGTACTTC. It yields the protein CASSRAGRGAETQYF.

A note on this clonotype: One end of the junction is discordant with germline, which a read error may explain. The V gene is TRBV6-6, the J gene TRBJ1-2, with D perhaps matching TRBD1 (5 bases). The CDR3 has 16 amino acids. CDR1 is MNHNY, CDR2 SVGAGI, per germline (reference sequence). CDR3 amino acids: CAGSYSDGGSYYGYTF. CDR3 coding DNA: TGTGCCGGCAGTTACAGTGATGGGGGTTCGTACTATGGCTACACCTTC.